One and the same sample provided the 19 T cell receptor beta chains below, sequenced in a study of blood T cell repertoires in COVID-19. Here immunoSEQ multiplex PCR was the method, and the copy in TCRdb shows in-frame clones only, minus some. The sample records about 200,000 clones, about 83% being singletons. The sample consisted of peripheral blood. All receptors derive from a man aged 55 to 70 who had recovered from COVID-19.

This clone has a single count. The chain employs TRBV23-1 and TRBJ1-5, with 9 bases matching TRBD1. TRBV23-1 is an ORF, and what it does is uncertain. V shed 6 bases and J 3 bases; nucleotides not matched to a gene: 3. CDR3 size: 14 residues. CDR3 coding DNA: TGCGCCAGCAGGGGGGACAGGGACAATCAGCCCCAGCATTTT. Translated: CASRGDRDNQPQHF.

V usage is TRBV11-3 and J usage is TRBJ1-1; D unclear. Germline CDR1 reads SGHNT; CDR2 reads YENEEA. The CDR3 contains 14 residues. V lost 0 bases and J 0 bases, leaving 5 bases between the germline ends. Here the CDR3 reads CASSLDRMNTEAFF. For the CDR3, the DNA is TGTGCCAGCAGCTTAGACAGGATGAACACTGAAGCTTTCTTT.

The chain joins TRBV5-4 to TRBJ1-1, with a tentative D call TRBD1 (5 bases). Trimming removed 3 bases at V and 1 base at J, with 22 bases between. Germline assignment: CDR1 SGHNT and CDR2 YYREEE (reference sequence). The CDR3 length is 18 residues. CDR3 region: CASSSTHRRSTGNTEAFF. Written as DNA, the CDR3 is TGTGCCAGCAGCTCAACTCACAGGAGATCAACCGGGAACACTGAAGCTTTCTTT.

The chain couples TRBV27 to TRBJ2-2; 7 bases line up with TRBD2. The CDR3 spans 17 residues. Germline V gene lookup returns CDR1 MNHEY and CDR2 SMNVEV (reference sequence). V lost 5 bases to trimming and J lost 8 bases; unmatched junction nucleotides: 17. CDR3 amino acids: CASSPRGDYHRAGELFF. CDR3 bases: TGTGCCAGCAGTCCCCGCGGGGACTACCACCGGGCAGGGGAGCTGTTTTTT.

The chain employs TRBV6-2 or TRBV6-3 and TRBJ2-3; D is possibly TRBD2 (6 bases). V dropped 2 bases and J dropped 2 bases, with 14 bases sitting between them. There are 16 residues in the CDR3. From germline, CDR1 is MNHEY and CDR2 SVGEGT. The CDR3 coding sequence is TGTGCCAGCAGTTACCCTCGCGGGACCCTCACAGATACGCAGTATTTT. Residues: CASSYPRGTLTDTQYF.

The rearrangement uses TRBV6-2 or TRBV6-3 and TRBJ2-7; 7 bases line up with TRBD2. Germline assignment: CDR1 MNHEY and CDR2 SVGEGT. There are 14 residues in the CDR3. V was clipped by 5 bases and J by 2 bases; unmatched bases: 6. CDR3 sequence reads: CASSGGGMAYEQYF. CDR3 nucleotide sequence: TGTGCCAGCAGTGGGGGAGGGATGGCCTACGAGCAGTACTTC.

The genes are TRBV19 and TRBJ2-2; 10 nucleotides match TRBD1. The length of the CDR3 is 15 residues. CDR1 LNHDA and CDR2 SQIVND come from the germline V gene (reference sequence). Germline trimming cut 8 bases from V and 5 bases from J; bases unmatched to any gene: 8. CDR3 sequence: CASRTGGSQTGELFF. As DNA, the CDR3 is TGTGCCAGTCGGACAGGGGGAAGTCAAACCGGGGAGCTGTTTTTT.

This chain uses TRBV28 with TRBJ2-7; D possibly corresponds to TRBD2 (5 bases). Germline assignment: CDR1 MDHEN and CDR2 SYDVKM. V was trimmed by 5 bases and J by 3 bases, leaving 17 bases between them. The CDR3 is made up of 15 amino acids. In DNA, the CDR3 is TGTGCCAGCAGTCCCCGGGATTACCCACTCTACGAGCAGTACTTC. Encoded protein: CASSPRDYPLYEQYF.

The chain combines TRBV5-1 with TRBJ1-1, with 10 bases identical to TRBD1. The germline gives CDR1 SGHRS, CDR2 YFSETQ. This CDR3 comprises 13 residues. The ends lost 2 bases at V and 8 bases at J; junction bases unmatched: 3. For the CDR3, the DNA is TGCGCCAGCAGCTTAGACAGGGGGCTGGAAGCTTTCTTT. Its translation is CASSLDRGLEAFF.

CDR3 in DNA: TGTGCCAGCAGCTTGGGACAGGGGAACACTGAAGCTTTCTTT. Translation gives CASSLGQGNTEAFF. This chain links TRBV7-3 with TRBJ1-1; 9 nucleotides align to TRBD1. The CDR3 spans 14 residues. V gave up 3 bases and J gave up 1 base; unmatched junction bases: 0. Germline CDR1 reads SGHTA; CDR2 reads FQGTGA.

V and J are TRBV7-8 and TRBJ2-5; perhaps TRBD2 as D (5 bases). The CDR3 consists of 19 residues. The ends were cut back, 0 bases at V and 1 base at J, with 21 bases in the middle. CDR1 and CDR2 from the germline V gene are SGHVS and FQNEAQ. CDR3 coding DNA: TGTGCCAGCAGCTTAGCCCCTTTGGAGAACCTCGGAGGCCAAGAGACCCAGTACTTC. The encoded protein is CASSLAPLENLGGQETQYF.

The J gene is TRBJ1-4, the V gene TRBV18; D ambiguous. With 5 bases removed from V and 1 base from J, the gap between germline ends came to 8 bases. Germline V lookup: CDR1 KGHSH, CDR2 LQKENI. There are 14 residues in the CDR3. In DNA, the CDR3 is TGTGCCAGCTCATTCCGGGAAACTAATGAAAAACTGTTTTTT. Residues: CASSFRETNEKLFF.

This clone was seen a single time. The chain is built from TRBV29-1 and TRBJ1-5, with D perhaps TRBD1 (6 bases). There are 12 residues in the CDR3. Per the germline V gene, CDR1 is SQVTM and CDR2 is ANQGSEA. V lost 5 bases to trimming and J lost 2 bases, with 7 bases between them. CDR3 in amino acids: CSVRQGNQPQHF. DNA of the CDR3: TGCAGCGTTAGACAGGGCAATCAGCCCCAGCATTTT. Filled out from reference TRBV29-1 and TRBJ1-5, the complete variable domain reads SAVISQKPSRDICQRGTSLTIQCQVDSQVTMMFWYRQQPGQSLTLIATANQGSEATYESGFVIDKFPISRPNLTFSTLTVSNMSPEDSSIYLCSVRQGNQPQHFGDGTRLSIL.

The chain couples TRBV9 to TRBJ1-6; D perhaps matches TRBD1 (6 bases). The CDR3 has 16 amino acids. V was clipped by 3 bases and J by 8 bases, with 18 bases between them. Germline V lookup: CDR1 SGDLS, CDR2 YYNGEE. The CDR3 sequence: CASSATYRASDSPLHF. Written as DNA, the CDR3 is TGTGCCAGCAGCGCCACTTACAGGGCGTCCGATTCACCCCTCCACTTT.

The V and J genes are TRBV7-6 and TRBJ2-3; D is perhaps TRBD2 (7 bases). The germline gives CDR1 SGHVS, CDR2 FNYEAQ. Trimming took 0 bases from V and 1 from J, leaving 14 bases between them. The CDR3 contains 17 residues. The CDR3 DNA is TGTGCCAGCAGCTTAGCCCCCCCGGGGGGCGGCACAGATACGCAGTATTTT. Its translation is CASSLAPPGGGTDTQYF. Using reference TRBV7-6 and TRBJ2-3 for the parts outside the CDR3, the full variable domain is GAGVSQSPRYKVTKRGQDVALRCDPISGHVSLYWYRQALGQGPEFLTYFNYEAQQDKSGLPNDRFSAERPEGSISTLTIQRTEQRDSAMYRCASSLAPPGGGTDTQYFGPGTRLTVL.

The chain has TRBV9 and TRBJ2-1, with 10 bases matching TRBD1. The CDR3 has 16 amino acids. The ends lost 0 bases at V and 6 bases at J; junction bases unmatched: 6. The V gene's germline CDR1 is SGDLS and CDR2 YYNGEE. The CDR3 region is CASSVARTGGANEQFF. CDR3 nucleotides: TGTGCCAGCAGCGTAGCCCGGACAGGGGGGGCCAATGAGCAGTTCTTC.

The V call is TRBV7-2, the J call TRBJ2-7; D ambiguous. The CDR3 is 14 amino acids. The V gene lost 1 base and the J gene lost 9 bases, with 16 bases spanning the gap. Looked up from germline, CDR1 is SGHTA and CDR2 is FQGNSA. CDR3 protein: CASSLGRPPLGQYF. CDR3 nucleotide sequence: TGTGCCAGCAGCTTAGGGCGGCCGCCGCTTGGGCAGTACTTC.

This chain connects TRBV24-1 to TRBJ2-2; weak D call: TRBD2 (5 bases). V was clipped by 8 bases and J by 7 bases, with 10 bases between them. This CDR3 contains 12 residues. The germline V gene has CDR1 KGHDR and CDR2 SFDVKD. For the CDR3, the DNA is TGTGCCACCAAGGGTGAGGGCGGGGAGCTGTTTTTT. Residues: CATKGEGGELFF.

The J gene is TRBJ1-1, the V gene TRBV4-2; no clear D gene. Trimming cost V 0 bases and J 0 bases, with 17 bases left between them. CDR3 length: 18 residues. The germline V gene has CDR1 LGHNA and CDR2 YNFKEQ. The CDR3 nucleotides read TGTGCCAGCAGCCAAGACGGTCCGGGATACATGCTGAACACTGAAGCTTTCTTT. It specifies CASSQDGPGYMLNTEAFF.